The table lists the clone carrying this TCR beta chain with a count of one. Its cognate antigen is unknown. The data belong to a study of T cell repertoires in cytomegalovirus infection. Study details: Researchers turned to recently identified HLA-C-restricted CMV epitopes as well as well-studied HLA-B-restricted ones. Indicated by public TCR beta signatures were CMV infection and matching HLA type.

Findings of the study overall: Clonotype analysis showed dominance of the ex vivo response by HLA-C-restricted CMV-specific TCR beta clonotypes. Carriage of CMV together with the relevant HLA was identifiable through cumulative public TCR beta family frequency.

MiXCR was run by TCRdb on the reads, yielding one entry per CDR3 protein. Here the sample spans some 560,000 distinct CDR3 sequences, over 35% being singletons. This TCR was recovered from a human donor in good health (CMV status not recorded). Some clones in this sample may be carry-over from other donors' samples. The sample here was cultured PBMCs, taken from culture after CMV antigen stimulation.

The CDR3 protein is CASSISGRSYNEQFF. The CDR3 DNA follows: TGTGCCAGCAGCATTAGCGGTAGGTCCTACAATGAGCAGTTCTTC. This rearrangement joins TRBV11-2 to TRBJ2-1; weak D call: TRBD2 (6 bases). The CDR3 consists of 15 residues. The V and J ends lost 5 bases and 1 base respectively, with 12 bases between them. Germline CDR1 SGHAT, CDR2 FQNNGV.